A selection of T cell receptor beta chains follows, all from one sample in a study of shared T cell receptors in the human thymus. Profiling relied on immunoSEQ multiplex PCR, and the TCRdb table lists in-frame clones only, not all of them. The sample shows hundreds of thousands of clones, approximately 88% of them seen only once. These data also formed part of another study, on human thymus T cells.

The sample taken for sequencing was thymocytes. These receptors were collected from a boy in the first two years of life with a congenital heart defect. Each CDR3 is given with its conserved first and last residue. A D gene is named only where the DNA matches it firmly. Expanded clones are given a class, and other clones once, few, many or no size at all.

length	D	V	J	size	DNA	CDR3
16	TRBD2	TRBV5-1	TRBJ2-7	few	TGCGCCAGCAGCTTGTGGGCTAGCGGGAGTAGGACCGAGCAGTACTTC	CASSLWASGSRTEQYF
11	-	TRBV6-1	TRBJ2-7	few	TGTGCCAGCAGTGGGAGACCCGAGCAGTACTTC	CASSGRPEQYF
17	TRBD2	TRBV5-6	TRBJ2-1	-	TGTGCCAGCAGCTTGGGGGCCGGGAGGGGCTCCTACAATGAGCAGTTCTTC	CASSLGAGRGSYNEQFF
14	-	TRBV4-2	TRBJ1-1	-	TGTGCCAGCAGCGAAGAAGAGGGAAACACTGAAGCTTTCTTT	CASSEEEGNTEAFF
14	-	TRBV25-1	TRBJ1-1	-	TGTGCCAGCATTTCCTCCCGCTGCGACACTGAAGCTTTCTTT	CASISSRCDTEAFF
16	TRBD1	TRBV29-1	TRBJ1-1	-	TGCAGCGTTGAAGCCACCTGGGACAGGCAGAACACTGAAGCTTTCTTT	CSVEATWDRQNTEAFF
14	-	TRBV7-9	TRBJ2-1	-	TGTGCCAGCAAGGAGGCTACTTCTTACAATGAGCAGTTCTTC	CASKEATSYNEQFF
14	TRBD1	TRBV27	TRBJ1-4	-	TGTGCCAGCAGCCCTCAGGGGGCAAATGAAAAACTGTTTTTT	CASSPQGANEKLFF
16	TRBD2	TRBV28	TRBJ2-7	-	TGTGCCAGCAGTTTCGAATTGGAGCGGGAGTTATACGAGCAGTACTTC	CASSFELERELYEQYF
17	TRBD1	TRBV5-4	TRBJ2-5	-	TGTGCCAGCAGGTTGATGGCTACAGGGGCGTACCAAGAGACCCAGTACTTC	CASRLMATGAYQETQYF
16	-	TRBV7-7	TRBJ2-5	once	TGTGCTAGCAGCTTAGTGGGGGGGCGAAAACAAGAGACCCAGTACTTC	CASSLVGGRKQETQYF
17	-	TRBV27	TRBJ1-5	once	TGTGCCAGCCTCCTCCGCAGGGTGTCTTATAGCAATCAGCCCCAGCATTTT	CASLLRRVSYSNQPQHF
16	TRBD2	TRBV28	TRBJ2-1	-	TGTGCCAGCAGTTCGACTAGCGCAAACTCCTACAATGAGCAGTTCTTC	CASSSTSANSYNEQFF
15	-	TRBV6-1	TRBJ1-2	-	TGTGCCAGCAGTGGGGGAGCGCGGGGGGCGTGGGGCTACACCTTC	CASSGGARGAWGYTF
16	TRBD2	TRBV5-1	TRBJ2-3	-	TGCGCCAGCAGCTTGGGGGCGGGAGGAGGGACAGATACGCAGTATTTT	CASSLGAGGGTDTQYF
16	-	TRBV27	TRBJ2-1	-	TGTGCCAGCAGTCCATGGACAGCCTGGGGCCGCGGTGAGCAGTTCTTC	CASSPWTAWGRGEQFF
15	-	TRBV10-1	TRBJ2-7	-	TGCGCCAGCAGCTCTGGGGCAGGGGCCCCCTACGAGCAGTACTTC	CASSSGAGAPYEQYF
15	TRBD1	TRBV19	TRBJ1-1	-	TGTGCCAGTAGTAGAACAGGGGGCCAAAACACTGAAGCTTTCTTT	CASSRTGGQNTEAFF
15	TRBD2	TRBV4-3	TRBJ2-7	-	TGCGCCAGCAGCCAAGATAGCGCGGGAGAAGACGAGCAGTACTTC	CASSQDSAGEDEQYF
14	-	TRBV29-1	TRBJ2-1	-	TGCAGCGTAATCCTGACTAGTCGGGACAATGAGCAGTTCTTC	CSVILTSRDNEQFF
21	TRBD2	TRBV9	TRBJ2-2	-	TGTGCCAGCAGCGTAGCTTCCCTAGGCGGGAGGACTTCCGCGAACACCGGGGAGCTGTTTTTT	CASSVASLGGRTSANTGELFF
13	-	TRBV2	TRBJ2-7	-	TGTGCCAGCACCATCCCAGGGGGGTACGAGCAGTACTTC	CASTIPGGYEQYF
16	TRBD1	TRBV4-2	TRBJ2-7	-	TGTGCCAGCAGCCAAGATTCCCCGGGACAGTACTACGAGCAGTACTTC	CASSQDSPGQYYEQYF
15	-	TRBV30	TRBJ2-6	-	TGTGCCTGGAGTGCCCCCTGCTCTGGGGCCAACGTCCTGACTTTC	CAWSAPCSGANVLTF
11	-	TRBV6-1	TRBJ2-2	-	TGTGCCAGCAGTGGCGGCCGTCATGTGTTTTTT	CASSGGRHVFF
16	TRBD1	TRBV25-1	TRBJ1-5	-	TGTGCCAGCAGCGACCCCGGACAGGAAAGGGATCAGCCCCAGCATTTT	CASSDPGQERDQPQHF
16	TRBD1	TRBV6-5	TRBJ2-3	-	TGTGCCAGCAGTTACTCCTCGGACAGGGCGCCAGATACGCAGTATTTT	CASSYSSDRAPDTQYF
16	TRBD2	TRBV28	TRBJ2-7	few	TGTGCCAGCAGTTTCCCCCCTAGCGGGAGGGTCTACGAGCAGTACTTC	CASSFPPSGRVYEQYF
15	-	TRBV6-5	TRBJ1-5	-	TGTGCCAGCAGTCTGGGACACTATAGCAATCAGCCCCAGCATTTT	CASSLGHYSNQPQHF
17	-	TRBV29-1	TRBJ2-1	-	TGCAGCGTTGAAGATGGAGACTCGCTGCCGCCCTACAATGAGCAGTTCTTC	CSVEDGDSLPPYNEQFF
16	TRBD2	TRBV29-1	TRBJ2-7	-	TGCAGCGTTGGGGGGGAGTGGGAGGGCCTCCCCTACGAGCAGTACTTC	CSVGGEWEGLPYEQYF